Many counts were recorded for the clone carrying this T cell receptor beta chain. These data come from a study of HIV-infected children after antiretroviral therapy interruption. Treatment defined: PENTA 11 planned treatment interruption arm or continuous ART arm. The CDR3 loop spans 14 amino acids. Trimming pared 1 base from V and 4 bases from J, leaving 10 bases between. Germline CDR1 SGHTA, CDR2 FQGNSA. Unique molecular identifiers were included in an RNA-based 3' RACE TCR library. MiXCR, run by TCRdb on the 3' RACE reads, gives a single entry per CDR3 protein. The table has approximately 96,000 distinct CDR3 sequences, roughly 6.4% seen once; the top ten hold roughly 1%.

The origin of this receptor is a pool of human donors with HIV. The chain joins TRBV7-2 to TRBJ1-1; D might be TRBD1 (6 bases). The sequences come from CD45RA+ CD4+ T cells from PBMCs, pooled from several time points, collected from a donor given antiretroviral therapy, either interrupted or continuous. This sample's subset: naive CD4+ CD45RA+ CD45RO- T cells. The DNA for the CDR3 is TGTGCCAGCAGCTTAGTAAACAGGGTCACTGAAGCTTTCTTT. It is translated as CASSLVNRVTEAFF. Full variable domain (remainder filled in from reference TRBV7-2 and TRBJ1-1): GAGVSQSPSNKVTEKGKDVELRCDPISGHTALYWYRQSLGQGLEFLIYFQGNSAPDKSGLPSDRFSAERTGGSVSTLTIQRTQQEDSAVYLCASSLVNRVTEAFFGQGTRLTVV.